This T cell receptor beta chain emerged from a study of T cells after yellow fever vaccination. About the research overall: Those fractions that held only low numbers of cells were prepared using the SMART-Seq v4 Ultra Low Input RNA kit. Study results and caveats: Post-booster samples contained most primary-vaccination clones (approximately 96% CD4, about 90% CD8). Compared with primary, the secondary response was weaker and peaked at day 5, not 15.

As TCR cDNA was made by 5'RACE template switching, a universal primer site and UMIs were added. From the 5' RACE reads, TCRdb called clonotypes with MiXCR, one entry per CDR3 protein. The sample comprises about 500,000 distinct CDR3 sequences, roughly a sixth of which are singletons, and 15% to 20% rests with the top ten. The germline V gene encodes CDR1 MNHEY and CDR2 SMNVEV (reference sequence). Germline trimming cut 6 bases from V and 0 bases from J; bases unmatched to any gene: 6. The CDR3 consists of 15 residues. About this clonotype: Its antigen remains unknown.

The source material was PBMCs, sampled less than 6 days after the first yellow fever vaccination. The chain carries TRBV27 and TRBJ2-7, with TRBD1 matching 9 bases. The source is a man aged 18 to 35 who received the YFV17D yellow fever vaccine. CDR3 nucleotide sequence: TGTGCCAGCAGCCCCGACAGGGGGAGCTCCTACGAGCAGTACGTC. This gives the protein CASSPDRGSSYEQYV.